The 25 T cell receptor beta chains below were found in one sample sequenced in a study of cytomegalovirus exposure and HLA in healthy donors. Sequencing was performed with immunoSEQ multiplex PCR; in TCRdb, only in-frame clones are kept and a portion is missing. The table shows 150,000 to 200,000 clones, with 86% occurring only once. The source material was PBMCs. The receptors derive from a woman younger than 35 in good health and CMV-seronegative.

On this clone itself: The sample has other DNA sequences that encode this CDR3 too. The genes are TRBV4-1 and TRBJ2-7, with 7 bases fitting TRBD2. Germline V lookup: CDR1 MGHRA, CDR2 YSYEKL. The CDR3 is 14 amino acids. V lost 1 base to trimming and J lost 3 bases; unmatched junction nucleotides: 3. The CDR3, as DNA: TGCGCCAGCAGCCAAGTGGCGGGGGACTACGAGCAGTACTTC. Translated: CASSQVAGDYEQYF.

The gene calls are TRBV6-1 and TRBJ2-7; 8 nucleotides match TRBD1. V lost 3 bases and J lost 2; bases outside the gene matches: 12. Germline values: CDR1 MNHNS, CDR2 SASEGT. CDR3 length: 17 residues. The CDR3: CASSEVHQGARTYEQYF. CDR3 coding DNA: TGTGCCAGCAGTGAGGTTCACCAGGGGGCAAGGACCTACGAGCAGTACTTC.

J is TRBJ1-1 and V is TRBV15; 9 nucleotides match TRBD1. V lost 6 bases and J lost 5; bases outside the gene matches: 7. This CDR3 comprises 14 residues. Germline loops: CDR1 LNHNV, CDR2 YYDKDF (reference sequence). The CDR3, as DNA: TGTGCCACCAGGACAGGGGGAAGGCAAACTGAAGCTTTCTTT. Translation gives CATRTGGRQTEAFF.

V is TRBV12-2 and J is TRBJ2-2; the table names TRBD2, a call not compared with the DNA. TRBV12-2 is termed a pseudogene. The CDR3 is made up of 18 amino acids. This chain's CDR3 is CASRLGATGLVNTGELFF. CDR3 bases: TGTGCAAGTCGCTTAGGGGCGACGGGACTCGTCAACACCGGGGAGCTGTTTTTT.

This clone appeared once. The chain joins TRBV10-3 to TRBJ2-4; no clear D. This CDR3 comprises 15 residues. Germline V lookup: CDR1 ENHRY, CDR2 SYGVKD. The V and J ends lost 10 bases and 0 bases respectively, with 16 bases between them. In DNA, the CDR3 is TGTGCCACCCCCACAGCTCCATTAGCCAAAAACATTCAGTACTTC. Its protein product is CATPTAPLAKNIQYF.

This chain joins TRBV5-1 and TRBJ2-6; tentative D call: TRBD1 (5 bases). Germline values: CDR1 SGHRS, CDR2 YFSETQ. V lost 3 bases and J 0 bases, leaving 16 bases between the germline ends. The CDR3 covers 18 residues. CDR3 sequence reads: CASSSLGQDSSGANVLTF. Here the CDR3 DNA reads TGCGCCAGCAGCTCCCTGGGGCAGGATAGCTCTGGGGCCAACGTCCTGACTTTC.

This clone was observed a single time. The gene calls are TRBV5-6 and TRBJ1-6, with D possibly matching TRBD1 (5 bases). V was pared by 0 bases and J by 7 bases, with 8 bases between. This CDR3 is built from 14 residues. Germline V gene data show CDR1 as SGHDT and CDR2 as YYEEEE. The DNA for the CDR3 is TGTGCCAGCAGCTTGGGACAGTCGAATTCACCCCTCCACTTT. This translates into CASSLGQSNSPLHF.

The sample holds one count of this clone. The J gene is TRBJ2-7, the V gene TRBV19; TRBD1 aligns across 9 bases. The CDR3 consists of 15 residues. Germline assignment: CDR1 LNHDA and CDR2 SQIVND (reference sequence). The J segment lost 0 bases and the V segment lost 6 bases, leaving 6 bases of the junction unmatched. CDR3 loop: CASRKQTGGSYEQYF. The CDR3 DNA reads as TGTGCCAGTAGGAAACAGACAGGGGGCTCCTACGAGCAGTACTTC.

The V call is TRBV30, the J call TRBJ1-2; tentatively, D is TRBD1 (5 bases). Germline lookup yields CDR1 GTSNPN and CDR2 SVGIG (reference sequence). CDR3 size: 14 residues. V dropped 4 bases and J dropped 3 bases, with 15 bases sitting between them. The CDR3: CAWTTGTFYYGYTF. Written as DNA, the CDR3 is TGTGCCTGGACTACGGGGACTTTTTACTATGGCTACACCTTC.

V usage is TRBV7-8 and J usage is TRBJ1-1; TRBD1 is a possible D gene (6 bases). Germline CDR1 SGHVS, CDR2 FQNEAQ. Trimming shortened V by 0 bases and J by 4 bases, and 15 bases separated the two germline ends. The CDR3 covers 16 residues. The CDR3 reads CASSLAGGGLSTEAFF. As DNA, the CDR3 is TGTGCCAGCAGCTTAGCGGGAGGGGGACTGTCCACTGAAGCTTTCTTT.

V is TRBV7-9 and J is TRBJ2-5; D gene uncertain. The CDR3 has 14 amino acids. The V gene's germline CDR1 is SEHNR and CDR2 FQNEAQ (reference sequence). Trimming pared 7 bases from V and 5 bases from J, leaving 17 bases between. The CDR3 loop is CASTPPRFLETQYF. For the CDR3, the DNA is TGTGCCAGCACCCCGCCGCGCTTTTTGGAGACCCAGTACTTC.

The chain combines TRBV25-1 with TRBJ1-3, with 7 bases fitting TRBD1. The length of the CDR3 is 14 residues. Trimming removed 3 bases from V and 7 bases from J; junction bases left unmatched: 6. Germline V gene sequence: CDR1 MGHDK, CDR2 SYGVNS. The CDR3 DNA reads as TGTGCCAGCAGTGAGAGGGACAGAGGGAACACCATATATTTT. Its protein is CASSERDRGNTIYF.

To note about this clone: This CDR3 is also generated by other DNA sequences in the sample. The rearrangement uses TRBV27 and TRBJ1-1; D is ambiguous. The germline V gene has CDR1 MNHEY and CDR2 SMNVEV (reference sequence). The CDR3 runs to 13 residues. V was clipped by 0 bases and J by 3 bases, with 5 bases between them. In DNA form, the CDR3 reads TGTGCCAGCAGTTTATCCCGGTACACTGAAGCTTTCTTT. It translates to CASSLSRYTEAFF.

CDR3 sequence (DNA): TGTGCCAGCTCAGATCAACAGAAACTAGCCAAAAACATTCAGTACTTC. Residues: CASSDQQKLAKNIQYF. The rearrangement links TRBV18 to TRBJ2-4; D is ambiguous. The CDR3 covers 16 residues. V gave up 5 bases and J gave up 0 bases, with 14 bases separating them. Germline CDR1 KGHSH, CDR2 LQKENI.

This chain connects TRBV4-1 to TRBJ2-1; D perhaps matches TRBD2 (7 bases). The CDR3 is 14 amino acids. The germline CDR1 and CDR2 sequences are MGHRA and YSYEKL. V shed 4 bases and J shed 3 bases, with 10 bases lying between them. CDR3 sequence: CASSRGGDYNEQFF. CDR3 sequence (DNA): TGCGCCAGCAGCCGAGGGGGGGACTACAATGAGCAGTTCTTC.

The CDR3 region is CASTKAGSEAFF. DNA of the CDR3: TGTGCCAGCACCAAGGCGGGGTCTGAAGCTTTCTTT. This chain uses TRBV7-8 with TRBJ1-1; D ambiguous. Germline values: CDR1 SGHVS, CDR2 FQNEAQ. Trimming removed 7 bases at V and 6 bases at J, with 12 bases between. The CDR3 loop spans 12 amino acids.

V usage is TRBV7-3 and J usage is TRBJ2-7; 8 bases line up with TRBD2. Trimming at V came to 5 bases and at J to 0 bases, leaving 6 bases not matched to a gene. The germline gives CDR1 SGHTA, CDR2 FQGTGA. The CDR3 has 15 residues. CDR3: CASSQAGEFSYEQYF. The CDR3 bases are TGTGCCAGCAGCCAAGCGGGGGAGTTCTCCTACGAGCAGTACTTC. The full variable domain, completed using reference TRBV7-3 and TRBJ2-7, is GAGVSQTPSNKVTEKGKYVELRCDPISGHTALYWYRQSLGQGPEFLIYFQGTGAADDSGLPNDRFFAVRPEGSVSTLKIQRTERGDSAVYLCASSQAGEFSYEQYFGPGTRLTVT.

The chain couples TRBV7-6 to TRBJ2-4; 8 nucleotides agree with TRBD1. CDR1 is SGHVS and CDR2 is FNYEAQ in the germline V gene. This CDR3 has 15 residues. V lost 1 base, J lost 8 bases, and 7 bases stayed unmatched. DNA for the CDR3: TGTGCCAGCAGCTTAGGGAAGGCGGGACAGGACATTCAGTACTTC. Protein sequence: CASSLGKAGQDIQYF.

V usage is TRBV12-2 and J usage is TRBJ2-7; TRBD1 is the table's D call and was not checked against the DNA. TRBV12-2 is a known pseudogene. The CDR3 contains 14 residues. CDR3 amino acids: CASRRDSHSYEQYF. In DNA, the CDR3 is TGTGCAAGTCGCAGGGACAGCCACTCCTACGAGCAGTACTTC.

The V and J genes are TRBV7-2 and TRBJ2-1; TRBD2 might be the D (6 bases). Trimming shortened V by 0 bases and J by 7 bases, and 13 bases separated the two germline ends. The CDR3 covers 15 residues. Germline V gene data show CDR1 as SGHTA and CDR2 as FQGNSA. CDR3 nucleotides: TGTGCCAGCAGCTTAGCGGGAGGAACCCGGAATGAGCAGTTCTTC. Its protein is CASSLAGGTRNEQFF.

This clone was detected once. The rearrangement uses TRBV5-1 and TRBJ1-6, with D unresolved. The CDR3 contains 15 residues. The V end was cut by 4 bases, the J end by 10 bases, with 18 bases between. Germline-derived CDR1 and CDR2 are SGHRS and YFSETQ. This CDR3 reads CASSLTGRERSPLHF. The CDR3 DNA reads TGCGCCAGCAGCCTCACCGGACGGGAGAGATCACCCCTCCACTTT.

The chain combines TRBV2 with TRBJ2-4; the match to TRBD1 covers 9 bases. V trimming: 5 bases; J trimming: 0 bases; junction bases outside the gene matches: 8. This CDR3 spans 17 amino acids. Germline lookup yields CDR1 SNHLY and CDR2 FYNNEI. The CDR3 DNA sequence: TGTGCCAGCAGTTCTCGGGACAGGGAGCTAGCCAAAAACATTCAGTACTTC. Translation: CASSSRDRELAKNIQYF. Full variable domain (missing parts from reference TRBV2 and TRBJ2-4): EPEVTQTPSHQVTQMGQEVILRCVPISNHLYFYWYRQILGQKVEFLVSFYNNEISEKSEIFDDQFSVERPDGSNFTLKIRSTKLEDSAMYFCASSSRDRELAKNIQYFGAGTRLSVL.

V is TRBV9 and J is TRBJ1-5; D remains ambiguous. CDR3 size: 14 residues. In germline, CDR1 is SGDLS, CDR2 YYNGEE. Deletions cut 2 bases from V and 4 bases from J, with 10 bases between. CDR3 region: CASSVSAGNQPQHF. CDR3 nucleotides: TGTGCCAGCAGCGTGTCGGCCGGGAATCAGCCCCAGCATTTT.

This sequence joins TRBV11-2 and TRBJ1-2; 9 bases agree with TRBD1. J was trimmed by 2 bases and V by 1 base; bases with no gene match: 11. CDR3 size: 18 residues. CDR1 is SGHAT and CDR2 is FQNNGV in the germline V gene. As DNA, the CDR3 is TGTGCCAGCAGCTTAGCGTTCCCCAACAGGGGGCGAAACTATGGCTACACCTTC. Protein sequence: CASSLAFPNRGRNYGYTF.

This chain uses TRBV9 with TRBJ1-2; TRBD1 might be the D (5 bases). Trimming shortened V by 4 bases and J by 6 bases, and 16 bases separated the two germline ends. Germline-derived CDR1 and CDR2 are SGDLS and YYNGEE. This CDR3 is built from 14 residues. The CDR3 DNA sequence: TGTGCCAGCAGCCCCCAGGGAGGGGCAGATGGCTACACCTTC. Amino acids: CASSPQGGADGYTF.